This T cell receptor (beta chain) appears in the sequencing data of a study of identical twins. Notes on the study in general: Out-of-frame beta sequences exhibited a weaker degree of excess twin sharing.

TCRdb re-derived calls from the 5' RACE reads in MiXCR, one entry per CDR3 protein. The sample records hundreds of thousands of distinct CDR3 sequences, less than 10% being singletons. This clonotype was observed many times. Its antigen is unidentified. CDR1 is DFQATT, CDR2 SNEGSKA, per germline (reference sequence). V shed 1 base and J shed 5 bases, with 12 bases lying between them. This CDR3 has 14 residues. This sample also appeared in a second study, on yellow fever vaccine responses in identical twins.

The origin of this receptor is a woman between 18 and 30 years old in good health. Sequences were obtained from PBMCs. V and J are TRBV20-1 and TRBJ1-5; D possibly corresponds to TRBD1 (6 bases). The CDR3, as DNA: TGCAGTGCTAGAGCAGTAACAGGGTATCAGCCCCAGCATTTT. This gives the protein CSARAVTGYQPQHF.